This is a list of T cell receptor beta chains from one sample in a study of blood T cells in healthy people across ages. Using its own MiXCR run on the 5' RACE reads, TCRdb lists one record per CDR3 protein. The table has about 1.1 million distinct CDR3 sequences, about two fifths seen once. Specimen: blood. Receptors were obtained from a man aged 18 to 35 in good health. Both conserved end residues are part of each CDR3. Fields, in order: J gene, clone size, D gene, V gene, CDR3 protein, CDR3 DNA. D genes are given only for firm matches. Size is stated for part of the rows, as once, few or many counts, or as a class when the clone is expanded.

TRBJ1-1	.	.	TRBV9	CASSESDGMNTEAFF	TGTGCCAGCAGCGAGTCAGACGGCATGAACACTGAAGCTTTCTTT
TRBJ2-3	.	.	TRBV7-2	CASSLVLASTDTQYF	TGTGCCAGCAGCTTAGTATTAGCGTCCACAGATACGCAGTATTTT
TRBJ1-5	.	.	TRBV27	CASSFRGESNQPQHF	TGTGCCAGCAGTTTCCGAGGGGAGAGCAATCAGCCCCAGCATTTT
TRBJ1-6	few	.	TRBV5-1	CASSLVGGQDSPLHF	TGCGCCAGCAGCTTGGTAGGAGGGCAGGATTCACCCCTCCACTTT
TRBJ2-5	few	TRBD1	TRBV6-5	CASRDRDREQETQYF	TGTGCCAGCAGAGACCGGGACAGGGAACAAGAGACCCAGTACTTC
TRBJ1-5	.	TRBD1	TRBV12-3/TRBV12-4	CASSRSGRGSNQPQHF	TGTGCCAGCAGCCGCTCCGGCAGGGGGTCCAATCAGCCCCAGCATTTT
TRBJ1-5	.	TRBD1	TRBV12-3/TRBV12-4	CASSEGDRVNQPQHF	TGTGCCAGCAGTGAGGGGGACAGGGTGAATCAGCCCCAGCATTTT
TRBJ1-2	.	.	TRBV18	CASSPTAAENYGYTF	TGTGCCAGCTCACCAACGGCGGCTGAAAACTATGGCTACACCTTC
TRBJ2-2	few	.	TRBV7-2	CASSLVYKNTGELFF	TGTGCCAGCAGCTTAGTGTACAAAAACACCGGGGAGCTGTTTTTT
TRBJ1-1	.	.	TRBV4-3	CASSQRTGRVNTEAFF	TGCGCCAGCAGCCAACGTACCGGCAGGGTGAACACTGAAGCTTTCTTT
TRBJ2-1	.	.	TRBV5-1	CASRSRFDEQFF	TGCGCCAGCAGAAGCAGATTCGATGAGCAGTTCTTC
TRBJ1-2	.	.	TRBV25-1	CASSPRRPYGYTF	TGTGCCAGCAGTCCCCGACGGCCATATGGCTACACCTTC
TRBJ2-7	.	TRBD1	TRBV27	CASSHRGQPCEQYF	TGTGCCAGCAGTCACCGGGGACAGCCATGCGAGCAGTACTTC
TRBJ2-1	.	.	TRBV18	CASSPAGPHNEQFF	TGTGCCAGCTCACCCGCTGGTCCCCACAACGAGCAGTTCTTC
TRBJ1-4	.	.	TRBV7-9	CASSLPRANANFNEKLFF	TGTGCCAGCAGCCTTCCCCGCGCCAACGCAAACTTTAATGAAAAACTGTTTTTT
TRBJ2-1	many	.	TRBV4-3	CASSQGAGEQFF	TGCGCCAGCAGCCAAGGGGCGGGTGAGCAGTTCTTC
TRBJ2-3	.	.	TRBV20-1	CSVRAPRGGSTDTQYF	TGCAGTGTTAGAGCCCCCCGGGGCGGTAGCACAGATACGCAGTATTTT
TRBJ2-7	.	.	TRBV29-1	CSVGGRSLGTRWIRETYEQYF	TGCAGCGTTGGGGGCCGAAGTTTAGGAACCCGCTGGATTCGGGAGACCTACGAGCAGTACTTC
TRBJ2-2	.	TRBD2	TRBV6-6	CASAPSGGALLTGELFF	TGTGCCAGCGCCCCAAGCGGGGGGGCTCTGTTGACCGGGGAGCTGTTTTTT
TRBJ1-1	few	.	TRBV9	CASSVGGDSEAFF	TGTGCCAGCAGCGTTGGGGGGGACTCTGAAGCTTTCTTT
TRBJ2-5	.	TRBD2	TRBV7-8	CASSLGLTSGGPLETQYF	TGTGCCAGCAGCTTAGGTCTCACTAGCGGGGGACCTTTAGAGACCCAGTACTTC
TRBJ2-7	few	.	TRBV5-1	CASQDRHEQYF	TGCGCCAGCCAAGACCGCCACGAGCAGTACTTC
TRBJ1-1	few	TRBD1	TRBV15	CATSREAGGNTEAFF	TGTGCCACCAGCAGAGAGGCAGGGGGGAACACTGAAGCTTTCTTT
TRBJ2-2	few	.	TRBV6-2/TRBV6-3	CASSHFKRGTGELFF	TGTGCCAGCAGTCACTTCAAGAGGGGTACCGGGGAGCTGTTTTTT
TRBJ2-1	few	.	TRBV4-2	CASSPAPYNEGTQFF	TGTGCCAGCAGCCCCGCCCCCTACAATGAGGGCACACAGTTCTTC
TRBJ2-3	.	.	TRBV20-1	CSAGTGTTLPDTQYF	TGCAGTGCTGGTACCGGGACAACCCTCCCAGATACGCAGTATTTT
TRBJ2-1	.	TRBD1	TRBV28	CASRRQGLYNEQFF	TGTGCCAGTAGAAGACAGGGGCTATACAATGAGCAGTTCTTC
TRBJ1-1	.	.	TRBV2	CASSELPEAFF	TGTGCCAGCAGTGAGCTCCCTGAAGCTTTCTTT
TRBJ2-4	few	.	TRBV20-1	CSARLKNIQYF	TGCAGTGCTAGGTTAAAAAACATTCAGTACTTC
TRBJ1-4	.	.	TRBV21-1	CASSKGGLEKLFF	TGTGCCAGCAGCAAAGGAGGGTTAGAAAAACTGTTTTTT
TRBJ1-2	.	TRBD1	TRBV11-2	CASSPPTGGRGYTF	TGTGCCAGCAGCCCACCGACAGGGGGCCGGGGCTACACCTTC
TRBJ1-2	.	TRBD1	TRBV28	CASRLRDSTNYGYTF	TGTGCCAGCAGACTCCGGGACAGCACTAACTATGGCTACACCTTC
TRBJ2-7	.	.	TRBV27	CASSDNPRYEQYF	TGTGCCAGCTCGGACAACCCCCGCTACGAGCAGTACTTC
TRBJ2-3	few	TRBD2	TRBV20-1	CSAPTSGEAVDTQYF	TGCAGTGCCCCGACTAGCGGGGAAGCAGTAGATACGCAGTATTTT
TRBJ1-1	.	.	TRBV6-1	CASSELPLRTEAFF	TGTGCCAGCAGTGAATTGCCCCTGAGAACTGAAGCTTTCTTT
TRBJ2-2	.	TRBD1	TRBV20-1	CSSNGQGIIDGELFF	TGCAGTTCGAACGGACAGGGGATAATTGACGGGGAGCTGTTTTTT
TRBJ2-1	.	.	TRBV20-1	CSARDQRRYNEQFF	TGCAGTGCTAGAGATCAGCGCAGGTACAATGAGCAGTTCTTC
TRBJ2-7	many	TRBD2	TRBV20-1	CSARDLAGGNSYEQYF	TGCAGTGCTAGAGACCTAGCGGGGGGTAACTCCTACGAGCAGTACTTC
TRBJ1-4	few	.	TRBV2	CASTATGPTNEKLFF	TGTGCCAGCACCGCGACAGGCCCGACTAATGAAAAACTGTTTTTT
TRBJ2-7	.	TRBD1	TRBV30	CAWQGARHEQYF	TGTGCCTGGCAGGGGGCTCGACACGAGCAGTACTTC
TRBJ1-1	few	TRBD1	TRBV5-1	CASSARQGPIPEAFF	TGCGCCAGCAGCGCCCGACAGGGGCCCATCCCTGAAGCTTTCTTT
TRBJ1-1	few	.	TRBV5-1	CATGSGDGEAFF	TGCGCCACCGGATCGGGCGACGGAGAAGCTTTCTTT
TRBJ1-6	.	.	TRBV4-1	CASNQDLVFRPLHF	TGCGCCAGCAACCAAGATTTGGTCTTTAGGCCCCTCCACTTT
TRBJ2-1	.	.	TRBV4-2	CASSQGSYEQFF	TGTGCCAGCAGCCAAGGCTCCTACGAGCAGTTCTTC
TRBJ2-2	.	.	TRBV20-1	CSARVAGLTGELFF	TGCAGTGCTAGAGTGGCGGGCCTGACCGGGGAGCTGTTTTTT
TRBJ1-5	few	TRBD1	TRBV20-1	CSAGPGGRYSNQPQHF	TGCAGTGCTGGCCCAGGGGGAAGGTATAGCAATCAGCCCCAGCATTTT
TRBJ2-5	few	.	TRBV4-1	CASSQVDLLPAIETQYF	TGCGCCAGCAGCCAAGTGGATCTCCTGCCAGCCATAGAGACCCAGTACTTC
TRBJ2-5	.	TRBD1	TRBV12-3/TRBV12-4	CASSSGQGFETQYF	TGTGCCAGCAGTTCGGGACAGGGGTTCGAGACCCAGTACTTC
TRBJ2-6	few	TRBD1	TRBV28	CAISGQDSSGANVLTF	TGTGCCATCAGCGGACAGGACAGTTCTGGGGCCAACGTCCTGACTTTC
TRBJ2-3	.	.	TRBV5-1	CASSVDRGNTQYF	TGCGCCAGCAGCGTGGACAGAGGAAATACGCAGTATTTT
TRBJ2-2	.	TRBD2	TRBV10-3	CATALAGGRLGELFF	TGTGCCACCGCTCTGGCGGGGGGGCGGTTGGGGGAGCTGTTTTTT
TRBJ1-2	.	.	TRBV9	CASSEGGGDGYTF	TGTGCCAGCAGCGAAGGGGGAGGGGATGGCTACACCTTC
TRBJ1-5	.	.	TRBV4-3	CASSQGPTGEQPQHF	TGCGCCAGCAGCCAAGGACCGACAGGAGAACAGCCCCAGCATTTT